This is a list of T cell receptor beta chains from one sample in a study of control samples from healthy donors and cancer patients. Produced via immunoSEQ multiplex PCR; TCRdb's table is partial and in-frame only. The profile covers roughly 50,000 clones, with approximately 94% appearing a single time and 0.65% to 0.9% taken by the ten largest. Sequenced sample: PBMCs. The receptors shown here come from a man aged 25 to 40 with colorectal cancer. CDR3s include the opening cysteine and the closing phenylalanine or tryptophan. A D gene is named only where the DNA matches it firmly. Some rows have no size entry. The others give once, few or many, or a class for an expanded clone.

CDR3nt: TGTGCCAGCAGTGATACGGTCCGACTCTCCAAAAACATTCAGTACTTC
CDR3aa: CASSDTVRLSKNIQYF
len: 16
v_gene: TRBV6-1
j_gene: TRBJ2-4
d_gene: .
abundance: .

CDR3nt: TGCGCCAGCAGCCAAGATGGGGGACAGGGGACCCCCTATGGCTACACCTTC
CDR3aa: CASSQDGGQGTPYGYTF
len: 17
v_gene: TRBV4-1
j_gene: TRBJ1-2
d_gene: TRBD1
abundance: .

CDR3nt: TGTGCCAGCAGCTTAGATCCCCTTCGAGGCTACACCTTC
CDR3aa: CASSLDPLRGYTF
len: 13
v_gene: TRBV11-2
j_gene: TRBJ1-2
d_gene: .
abundance: .

CDR3nt: TGTGCCAGCAGCACCCGAACCCTGGTGGGCAGGGGGGGCACAGATACGCAGTATTTT
CDR3aa: CASSTRTLVGRGGTDTQYF
len: 19
v_gene: TRBV9
j_gene: TRBJ2-3
d_gene: .
abundance: .

CDR3nt: TGTGCCAGCAGCTCACTCAGGCTCATGAACACTGAAGCTTTCTTT
CDR3aa: CASSSLRLMNTEAFF
len: 15
v_gene: TRBV7-8
j_gene: TRBJ1-1
d_gene: .
abundance: .

CDR3nt: TGCGCCAGCAGCTTGGTCGCGGGGGGTGGCCAAGAGACCCAGTACTTC
CDR3aa: CASSLVAGGGQETQYF
len: 16
v_gene: TRBV5-1
j_gene: TRBJ2-5
d_gene: TRBD2
abundance: .

CDR3nt: TGCGCCAGCAGCTCCGGACAGGGCAGTATCGGCTACAATGAGCAGTTCTTC
CDR3aa: CASSSGQGSIGYNEQFF
len: 17
v_gene: TRBV5-1
j_gene: TRBJ2-1
d_gene: TRBD1
abundance: .

CDR3nt: TGTGCCAGCAGCTTAGACCCCTTAGCGGTACCCTCCTACAATGAGCAGTTCTTC
CDR3aa: CASSLDPLAVPSYNEQFF
len: 18
v_gene: TRBV11-2
j_gene: TRBJ2-1
d_gene: .
abundance: .

CDR3nt: TGTGCCAGCAGCTTAGACAGGGGCTACACCGGGGAGCTGTTTTTT
CDR3aa: CASSLDRGYTGELFF
len: 15
v_gene: TRBV2
j_gene: TRBJ2-2
d_gene: TRBD1
abundance: once

CDR3nt: TGTGCCAGTAGTTACCCCAGCAATCAGCCCCAGCATTTT
CDR3aa: CASSYPSNQPQHF
len: 13
v_gene: TRBV19
j_gene: TRBJ1-5
d_gene: .
abundance: few

CDR3nt: TGTGCCAGCTCATCCGGGACAGGGGGTAATGGCTACACCTTC
CDR3aa: CASSSGTGGNGYTF
len: 14
v_gene: TRBV18
j_gene: TRBJ1-2
d_gene: TRBD1
abundance: .

CDR3nt: TGTGCCAGTACCCCCGCAAGGGCAGAAACTGAAGCTTTCTTT
CDR3aa: CASTPARAETEAFF
len: 14
v_gene: TRBV19
j_gene: TRBJ1-1
d_gene: .
abundance: .

CDR3nt: TGTGCCAGCAGCTCCCTAGCGGGGGTATACAATGAGCAGTTCTTC
CDR3aa: CASSSLAGVYNEQFF
len: 15
v_gene: TRBV11-2
j_gene: TRBJ2-1
d_gene: TRBD2
abundance: .

CDR3nt: TGCAGTGCTAGTGTCAGTACTTCGCAGTATTTT
CDR3aa: CSASVSTSQYF
len: 11
v_gene: TRBV20-1
j_gene: TRBJ2-3
d_gene: .
abundance: .

CDR3nt: TGTGCCAGTAGTTCGGGACCCGGGGTAAATCAGCCCCAGCATTTT
CDR3aa: CASSSGPGVNQPQHF
len: 15
v_gene: TRBV19
j_gene: TRBJ1-5
d_gene: .
abundance: .

CDR3nt: TGCGCCAGCAGTGAGTCTATCGTCGAGCGGGGATACAATGAGCAGTTCTTC
CDR3aa: CASSESIVERGYNEQFF
len: 17
v_gene: TRBV10-1
j_gene: TRBJ2-1
d_gene: TRBD2
abundance: .

CDR3nt: TGCGCCAGCTCCCGGCCAGACAGGAACTACGAGCAGTACTTC
CDR3aa: CASSRPDRNYEQYF
len: 14
v_gene: TRBV5-1
j_gene: TRBJ2-7
d_gene: .
abundance: once

CDR3nt: TGTGCCAGCTTCCGGGACAGGGGAAATGAAAAACTGTTTTTT
CDR3aa: CASFRDRGNEKLFF
len: 14
v_gene: TRBV2
j_gene: TRBJ1-4
d_gene: TRBD1
abundance: .

CDR3nt: TGTGCCAGCAGTTTGCCCAGGCGGAATGAGCAGTTCTTC
CDR3aa: CASSLPRRNEQFF
len: 13
v_gene: TRBV28
j_gene: TRBJ2-1
d_gene: .
abundance: .

CDR3nt: TGCGCCAGCAGCTTGGGCCCGGGGGGGTCCTACAATGAGCAGTTCTTC
CDR3aa: CASSLGPGGSYNEQFF
len: 16
v_gene: TRBV5-1
j_gene: TRBJ2-1
d_gene: TRBD2
abundance: .

CDR3nt: TGCAGCGTTCAACAGGCGAACACCGGGGAGCTGTTTTTT
CDR3aa: CSVQQANTGELFF
len: 13
v_gene: TRBV29-1
j_gene: TRBJ2-2
d_gene: .
abundance: .

CDR3nt: TGTGCCAGCAGCTTGACAGGGGGCGTTAACTACGAGCAGTACTTC
CDR3aa: CASSLTGGVNYEQYF
len: 15
v_gene: TRBV7-2
j_gene: TRBJ2-7
d_gene: TRBD1
abundance: .

CDR3nt: TGCGCCAGCAGAAACCTGAGGGATGAGCAGTTCTTC
CDR3aa: CASRNLRDEQFF
len: 12
v_gene: TRBV4-1
j_gene: TRBJ2-1
d_gene: .
abundance: .

CDR3nt: TGTGCCTGGAATTCGTATCCAGGGTCTGGGGCCAACGTCCTGACTTTC
CDR3aa: CAWNSYPGSGANVLTF
len: 16
v_gene: TRBV30
j_gene: TRBJ2-6
d_gene: .
abundance: .

CDR3nt: TGCGCCAGCAGCCAAACTGTACGTGACAGGGGAGAGGAGCAGTTCTTC
CDR3aa: CASSQTVRDRGEEQFF
len: 16
v_gene: TRBV4-3
j_gene: TRBJ2-1
d_gene: TRBD1
abundance: once

CDR3nt: TGTGCCAGCAGCCAAGAAGAAAACAGCTTCTATGGCTACACCTTC
CDR3aa: CASSQEENSFYGYTF
len: 15
v_gene: TRBV4-2
j_gene: TRBJ1-2
d_gene: .
abundance: once

CDR3nt: TGTGCCAGCAAAAGGAACGGTATCTCTGGAAACACCATATATTTT
CDR3aa: CASKRNGISGNTIYF
len: 15
v_gene: TRBV27
j_gene: TRBJ1-3
d_gene: .
abundance: .

CDR3nt: TGCGCCAGCAGCTTGAACCCATCTGCTAACTATGGCTACACCTTC
CDR3aa: CASSLNPSANYGYTF
len: 15
v_gene: TRBV5-1
j_gene: TRBJ1-2
d_gene: .
abundance: .

CDR3nt: TGTGCCAGCACACCTATTGGGGGAAGCACTGAAGCTTTCTTT
CDR3aa: CASTPIGGSTEAFF
len: 14
v_gene: TRBV7-2
j_gene: TRBJ1-1
d_gene: .
abundance: .

CDR3nt: TGCGCCAGCAGGGCCGGGACAGGGGCCTCCTACGAGCAGTACTTC
CDR3aa: CASRAGTGASYEQYF
len: 15
v_gene: TRBV10-2
j_gene: TRBJ2-7
d_gene: TRBD1
abundance: .

CDR3nt: TGTGCCAGCAGCGTAGGGTTGAACACCGGGGAGCTGTTTTTT
CDR3aa: CASSVGLNTGELFF
len: 14
v_gene: TRBV9
j_gene: TRBJ2-2
d_gene: .
abundance: .

CDR3nt: TGTGCCAGTAGTATAGCCCGGGCAGGAAATCAGCCCCAGCATTTT
CDR3aa: CASSIARAGNQPQHF
len: 15
v_gene: TRBV19
j_gene: TRBJ1-5
d_gene: .
abundance: .

CDR3nt: TGTGCCAGCAGCTTATTCACTGACACTGAAGCTTTCTTT
CDR3aa: CASSLFTDTEAFF
len: 13
v_gene: TRBV7-8
j_gene: TRBJ1-1
d_gene: .
abundance: .

CDR3nt: TGTGCCAGCAGCTTTATGTCAGAGACCCAGTACTTC
CDR3aa: CASSFMSETQYF
len: 12
v_gene: TRBV7-6
j_gene: TRBJ2-5
d_gene: .
abundance: .

CDR3nt: TGTGCCAGCAGTCAGGGACTCTCGGCAGATACGCAGTATTTT
CDR3aa: CASSQGLSADTQYF
len: 14
v_gene: TRBV6-2/TRBV6-3
j_gene: TRBJ2-3
d_gene: .
abundance: .

CDR3nt: TGTGCCAGCAGCTTATATGGGAGCTCCTACGAGCAGTACTTC
CDR3aa: CASSLYGSSYEQYF
len: 14
v_gene: TRBV5-4
j_gene: TRBJ2-7
d_gene: .
abundance: .

CDR3nt: TGTGCCAGCAGCCAAGAGAAAGGGCGGAACACTGAAGCTTTCTTT
CDR3aa: CASSQEKGRNTEAFF
len: 15
v_gene: TRBV14
j_gene: TRBJ1-1
d_gene: .
abundance: .

CDR3nt: TGTGCCTTGGACAGGAACACTGAAGCTTTCTTT
CDR3aa: CALDRNTEAFF
len: 11
v_gene: TRBV6-6
j_gene: TRBJ1-1
d_gene: .
abundance: .

CDR3nt: TGTGCCAGCAGCCAAGAAGGGCGGGGGGGCCTAAATGAGCAGTTCTTC
CDR3aa: CASSQEGRGGLNEQFF
len: 16
v_gene: TRBV14
j_gene: TRBJ2-1
d_gene: TRBD2
abundance: .

CDR3nt: TGTGCCTGGACTCAGGGAAAGACCCAGTACTTC
CDR3aa: CAWTQGKTQYF
len: 11
v_gene: TRBV30
j_gene: TRBJ2-5
d_gene: .
abundance: once

CDR3nt: TGCAGCGTTCCCCGGGGCAATGAGCAGTTCTTC
CDR3aa: CSVPRGNEQFF
len: 11
v_gene: TRBV29-1
j_gene: TRBJ2-1
d_gene: .
abundance: .

CDR3nt: TGTGCCAGCAAGATGGGACTAGCGGGGGGAGTAGATACGCAGTATTTT
CDR3aa: CASKMGLAGGVDTQYF
len: 16
v_gene: TRBV25-1
j_gene: TRBJ2-3
d_gene: TRBD2
abundance: .

CDR3nt: TGTGCCAGTAGTATAAGGGACAGGGGGCTGGATTCACCCCTCCACTTT
CDR3aa: CASSIRDRGLDSPLHF
len: 16
v_gene: TRBV19
j_gene: TRBJ1-6
d_gene: TRBD1
abundance: .

CDR3nt: TGTGCCAGCAGTTACCTGAGCGACAGGGGCACAGATACGCAGTATTTT
CDR3aa: CASSYLSDRGTDTQYF
len: 16
v_gene: TRBV6-2/TRBV6-3
j_gene: TRBJ2-3
d_gene: TRBD1
abundance: .

CDR3nt: TGTGCCACCAGTGATTCACAATACAATGAGCAGTTCTTC
CDR3aa: CATSDSQYNEQFF
len: 13
v_gene: TRBV24-1
j_gene: TRBJ2-1
d_gene: .
abundance: .

CDR3nt: TGTGCCAGCAGCTTAGTATCGGACTACGAGCAGTACTTC
CDR3aa: CASSLVSDYEQYF
len: 13
v_gene: TRBV7-2
j_gene: TRBJ2-7
d_gene: .
abundance: .

CDR3nt: TGCGCCAGCAGCCAAGACCTTGGGGGGGGACTTACCCCACGGGAAAAACTGTTTTTT
CDR3aa: CASSQDLGGGLTPREKLFF
len: 19
v_gene: TRBV4-1
j_gene: TRBJ1-4
d_gene: .
abundance: .

CDR3nt: TGTGCCAGTAGTATAACCCTTTATACGTACAATGAGCAGTTCTTC
CDR3aa: CASSITLYTYNEQFF
len: 15
v_gene: TRBV19
j_gene: TRBJ2-1
d_gene: .
abundance: .

CDR3nt: TGCGCCAGCAGCTTGGGAGGGAACACTGAAGCTTTCTTT
CDR3aa: CASSLGGNTEAFF
len: 13
v_gene: TRBV5-1
j_gene: TRBJ1-1
d_gene: .
abundance: .

CDR3nt: TGTGCCAGCAGCCCGTGGACAGGCCCCTATGGCTACACCTTC
CDR3aa: CASSPWTGPYGYTF
len: 14
v_gene: TRBV5-4
j_gene: TRBJ1-2
d_gene: TRBD1
abundance: .